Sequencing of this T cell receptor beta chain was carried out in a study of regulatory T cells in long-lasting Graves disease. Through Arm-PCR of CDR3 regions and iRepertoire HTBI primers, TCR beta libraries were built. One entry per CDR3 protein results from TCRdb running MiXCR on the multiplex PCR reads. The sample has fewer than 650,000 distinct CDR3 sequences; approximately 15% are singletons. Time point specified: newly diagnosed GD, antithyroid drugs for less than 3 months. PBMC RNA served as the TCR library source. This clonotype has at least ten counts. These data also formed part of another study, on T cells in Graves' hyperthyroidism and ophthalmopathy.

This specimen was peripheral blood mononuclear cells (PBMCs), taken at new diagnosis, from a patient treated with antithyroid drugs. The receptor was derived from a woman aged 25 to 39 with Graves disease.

The CDR3: CASRGQGASNTEAFF. DNA of the CDR3: TGTGCCAGCAGGGGACAGGGGGCCTCTAACACTGAAGCTTTCTTT. The rearrangement links TRBV6-1 to TRBJ1-1, with 12 bases matching TRBD1. The length of the CDR3 is 15 residues. V was pared by 6 bases and J by 2 bases, with 4 bases of the junction left unmatched. CDR1 and CDR2 (germline): MNHNS, SASEGT.